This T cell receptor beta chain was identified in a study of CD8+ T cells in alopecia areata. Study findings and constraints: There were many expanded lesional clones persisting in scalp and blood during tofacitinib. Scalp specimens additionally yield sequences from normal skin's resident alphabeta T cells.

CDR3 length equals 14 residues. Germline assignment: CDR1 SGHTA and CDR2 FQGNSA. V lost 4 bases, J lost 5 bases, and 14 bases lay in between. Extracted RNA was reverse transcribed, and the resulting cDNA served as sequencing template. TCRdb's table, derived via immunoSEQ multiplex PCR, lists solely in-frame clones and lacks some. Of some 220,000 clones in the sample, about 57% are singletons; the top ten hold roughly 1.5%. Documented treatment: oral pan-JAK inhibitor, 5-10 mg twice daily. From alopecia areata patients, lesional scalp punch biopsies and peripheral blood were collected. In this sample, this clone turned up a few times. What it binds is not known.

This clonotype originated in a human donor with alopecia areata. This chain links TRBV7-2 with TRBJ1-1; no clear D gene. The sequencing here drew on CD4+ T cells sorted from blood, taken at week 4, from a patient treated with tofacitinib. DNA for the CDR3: TGTGCCAGCAGCTCAACGTCAGGTGGAACTGAAGCTTTCTTT. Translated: CASSSTSGGTEAFF.